What follows describes a single T cell receptor beta chain. Its antigen remains unknown. The data derive from a study of T cells expressing NK-cell markers. The germline V gene has CDR1 SEHNR and CDR2 FQNEAQ (reference sequence). The CDR3 sequence is 15 residues long. General observations from the study: HCMV specificity of expanded NKG2C+ T cell clones remained unclear.

UMIs were included in TCR beta cDNA generated by 5'RACE template switching. From the 5' RACE reads, TCRdb lists one entry per CDR3 protein and no DNA. Found here are some 340,000 distinct CDR3 sequences; the top ten clones hold about 5.2%. The sequence derives from a man aged 18-75 years in good health. The gene calls are TRBV7-9 and TRBJ2-7; TCRdb returns TRBD1, unconfirmable since there is no DNA. The specimen sequenced was blood T cells: a sorted CD56 or NKG2C T cell subset, CD4+ or CD8+ T cells, or bulk PBMC T cells (not recorded which). The CDR3 reads CASSLRDGSSYEQYF.